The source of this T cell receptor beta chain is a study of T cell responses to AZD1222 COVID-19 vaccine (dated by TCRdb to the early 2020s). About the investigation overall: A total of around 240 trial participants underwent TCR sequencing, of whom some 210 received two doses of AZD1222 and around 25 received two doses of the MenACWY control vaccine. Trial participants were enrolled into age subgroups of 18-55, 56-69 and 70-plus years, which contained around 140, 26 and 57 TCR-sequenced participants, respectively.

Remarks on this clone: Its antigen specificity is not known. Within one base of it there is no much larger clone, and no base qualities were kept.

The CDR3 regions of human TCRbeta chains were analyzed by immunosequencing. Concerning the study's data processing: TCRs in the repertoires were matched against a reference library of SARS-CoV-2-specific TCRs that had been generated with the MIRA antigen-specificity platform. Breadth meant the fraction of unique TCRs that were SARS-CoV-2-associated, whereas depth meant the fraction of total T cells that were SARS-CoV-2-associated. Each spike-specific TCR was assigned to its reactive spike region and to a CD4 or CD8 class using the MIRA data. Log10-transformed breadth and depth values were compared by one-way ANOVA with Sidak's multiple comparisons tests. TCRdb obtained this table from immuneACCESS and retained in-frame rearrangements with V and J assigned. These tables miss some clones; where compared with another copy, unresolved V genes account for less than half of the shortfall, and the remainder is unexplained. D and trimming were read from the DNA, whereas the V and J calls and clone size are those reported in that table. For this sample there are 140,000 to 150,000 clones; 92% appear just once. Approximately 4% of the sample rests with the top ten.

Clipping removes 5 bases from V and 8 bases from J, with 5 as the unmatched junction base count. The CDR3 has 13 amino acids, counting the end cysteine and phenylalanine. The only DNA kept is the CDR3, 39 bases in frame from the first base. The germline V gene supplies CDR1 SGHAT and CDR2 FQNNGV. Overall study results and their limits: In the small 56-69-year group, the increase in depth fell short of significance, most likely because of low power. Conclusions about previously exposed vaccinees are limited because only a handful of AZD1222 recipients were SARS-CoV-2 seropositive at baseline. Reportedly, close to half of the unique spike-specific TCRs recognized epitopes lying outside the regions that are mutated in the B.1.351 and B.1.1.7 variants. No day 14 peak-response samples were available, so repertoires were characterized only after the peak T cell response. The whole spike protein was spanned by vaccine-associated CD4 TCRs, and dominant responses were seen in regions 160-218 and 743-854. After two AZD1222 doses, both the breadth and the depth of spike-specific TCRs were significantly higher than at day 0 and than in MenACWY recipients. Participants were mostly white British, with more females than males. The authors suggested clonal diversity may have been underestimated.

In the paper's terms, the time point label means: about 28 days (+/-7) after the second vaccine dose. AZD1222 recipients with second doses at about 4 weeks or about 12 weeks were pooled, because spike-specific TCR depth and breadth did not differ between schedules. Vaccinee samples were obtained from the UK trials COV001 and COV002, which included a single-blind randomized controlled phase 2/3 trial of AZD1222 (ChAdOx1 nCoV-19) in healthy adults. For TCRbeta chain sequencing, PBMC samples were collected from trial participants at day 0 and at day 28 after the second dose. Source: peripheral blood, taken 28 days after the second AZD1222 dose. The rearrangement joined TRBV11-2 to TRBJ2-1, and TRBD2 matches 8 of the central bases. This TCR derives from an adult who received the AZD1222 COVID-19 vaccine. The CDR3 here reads CASSPSGGDEQFF. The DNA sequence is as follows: TGTGCCAGCAGCCCGTCGGGAGGGGATGAGCAGTTCTTC.